This entry lists 19 T cell receptor beta chains sequenced from one sample in a study of response to subunit inactivated influenza vaccine. TCRdb reprocessed the RT-PCR reads with MiXCR, giving one entry per CDR3 protein. The table includes around 850,000 distinct CDR3 sequences, about 18% detected once. This sample comprised PBMCs from blood, obtained about 5 days after vaccination. These receptor sequences come from a man aged 45-65 years who received an inactivated influenza vaccine.

The chain couples TRBV11-2 to TRBJ2-1, with D possibly being TRBD2 (5 bases). Trimming cost V 4 bases and J 6 bases, with 10 bases left between them. There are 13 residues in the CDR3. In germline, CDR1 is SGHAT, CDR2 FQNNGV. CDR3 DNA sequence: TGTGCCAGCAGCTCCCTAACTAGCAATGAGCAGTTCTTC. It codes for CASSSLTSNEQFF.

This chain joins TRBV6-2 or TRBV6-3 and TRBJ2-1; 8 bases are a match to TRBD2. With 4 bases clipped from V and 10 bases from J, the junction kept 9 bases outside the gene matches. Germline V gene data show CDR1 as MNHEY and CDR2 as SVGEGT. The CDR3 extends over 14 amino acids. The CDR3 nucleotides read TGTGCCAGCAGTTTCCCGGCAAAGCGGGGGGAGCAGTTCTTC. It specifies CASSFPAKRGEQFF.

This clonotype came up a few times. This rearrangement joins TRBV10-3 to TRBJ2-7, with unresolved D. Germline V gives CDR1 ENHRY, CDR2 SYGVKD. The CDR3 is 14 amino acids. V lost 3 bases and J 2 bases, leaving 11 bases between the germline ends. The CDR3 spells CAISDGQAPYEQYF. CDR3 coding DNA: TGTGCCATCAGTGATGGCCAGGCCCCCTACGAGCAGTACTTC.

This clonotype has a handful of counts. The rearrangement uses TRBV7-6 and TRBJ2-1; TRBD2 matches 9 bases. The germline CDR1 and CDR2 sequences are SGHVS and FNYEAQ. J gave up 5 bases and V 5 bases, and 7 bases lay outside the gene matches. The CDR3 sequence is 15 residues long. For the CDR3, the DNA is TGTGCCAGCAGCCAAGGACTAGCGAGCAACAATGAGCAGTTCTTC. It codes for CASSQGLASNNEQFF.

The sample holds a few counts of this clonotype. The CDR3 DNA sequence: TGTGCCAGCAGCCGTCTTTTATGGGGCAGCTCTGGGGCCAACGTCCTGACTTTC. It is translated as CASSRLLWGSSGANVLTF. This chain uses TRBV3-1 with TRBJ2-6; D might be TRBD1 (5 bases). Deletions cut 4 bases from V and 0 bases from J, with 16 bases between. The CDR3 is 18 amino acids. CDR1 LGHDT and CDR2 YNNKEL come from the germline V gene (reference sequence).

V usage is TRBV12-3 or TRBV12-4 and J usage is TRBJ2-5, with 10 bases fitting TRBD1. The CDR3 consists of 17 residues. V lost 5 bases, J lost 5 bases, and 14 bases stayed unmatched. Here the CDR3 DNA reads TGTGCCAGCAGTGGAGGGCCCGGGACAGGGGTCGGGGAGACCCAGTACTTC. This gives the protein CASSGGPGTGVGETQYF.

This sequence joins TRBV10-3 and TRBJ2-3, with D possibly matching TRBD1 (5 bases). Per the germline V gene, CDR1 is ENHRY and CDR2 is SYGVKD. The CDR3 totals 13 residues. V was trimmed by 7 bases and J by 0 bases, leaving 8 bases between them. CDR3 protein: CAITRTSTDTQYF. The CDR3 nucleotides read TGTGCCATCACCAGGACAAGCACAGATACGCAGTATTTT.

This clonotype appeared many times. V and J are TRBV5-1 and TRBJ2-5; 9 bases map to TRBD1. CDR1 is SGHRS and CDR2 is YFSETQ in the germline V gene. The CDR3 covers 14 residues. J was trimmed by 4 bases and V by 3 bases; bases with no gene match: 4. CDR3 DNA: TGCGCCAGCAGCTATGACAGGGGGAGAGAGACCCAGTACTTC. This translates into CASSYDRGRETQYF.

This chain uses TRBV4-3 with TRBJ2-2; TRBD2 aligns across 12 bases. This CDR3 contains 16 residues. Germline V gives CDR1 LGHNA, CDR2 YSLEER. V lost 3 bases, J lost 7 bases, and 6 bases stayed unmatched. The CDR3 spells CASSHLAGGSVGELFF. The DNA of the CDR3 is TGCGCCAGCAGCCATCTAGCGGGAGGGAGTGTCGGGGAGCTGTTTTTT.

V is TRBV7-9 and J is TRBJ1-2; D is unclear. Germline values: CDR1 SEHNR, CDR2 FQNEAQ (reference sequence). V shed 7 bases and J shed 2 bases, with 20 bases lying between them. This CDR3 is built from 16 residues. For the CDR3, the DNA is TGTGCCAGCAAGGACCTCGGGCCGGAGACCAACTATGGCTACACCTTC. Translated, it gives CASKDLGPETNYGYTF.

The chain uses TRBV25-1 and TRBJ2-2; no firm D call. The germline gives CDR1 MGHDK, CDR2 SYGVNS. Between the trimmed V and J ends, which lost 10 bases and 1 base, there was a span of 13 bases. The CDR3 runs to 14 residues. The CDR3 here is CATKNQGNTGELFF. The CDR3 coding sequence is TGTGCCACCAAGAACCAAGGGAACACCGGGGAGCTGTTTTTT. Looking up the rest from reference TRBV25-1 and TRBJ2-2 gives the full variable domain: EADIYQTPRYLVIGTGKKITLECSQTMGHDKMYWYQQDPGMELHLIHYSYGVNSTEKGDLSSESTVSRIRTEHFPLTLESARPSHTSQYLCATKNQGNTGELFFGEGSRLTVL.

The chain recombines TRBV7-9 with TRBJ2-3, with 10 bases identical to TRBD2. Unmatched junction bases numbered 2, after V lost 2 bases and J lost 6 bases. Germline lookup yields CDR1 SEHNR and CDR2 FQNEAQ (reference sequence). This CDR3 has 14 residues. CDR3 sequence (DNA): TGTGCCAGCAGCTTAAAGACTAGCGGGGATACGCAGTATTTT. Its translation is CASSLKTSGDTQYF.

The chain carries TRBV5-1 and TRBJ2-1, with 13 bases matching TRBD2. CDR1 and CDR2 from the germline V gene are SGHRS and YFSETQ. V was clipped by 4 bases and J by 9 bases; unmatched bases: 7. The CDR3 is 15 amino acids. Here the CDR3 DNA reads TGCGCCAGCAGCACCGGACTAGCGGGAGATGGTGAGCAGTTCTTC. Protein product: CASSTGLAGDGEQFF.

In its sample, this clonotype was seen a few times. CDR3: CASSQGGAAYEQYF. Written as DNA, the CDR3 is TGTGCCAGCAGCCAAGGCGGGGCTGCCTACGAGCAGTACTTC. The chain has TRBV3-1 and TRBJ2-7, with TRBD2 as a possible D gene (6 bases). This CDR3 spans 14 amino acids. The V gene's germline CDR1 is LGHDT and CDR2 YNNKEL (reference sequence). Trimming removed 1 base from V and 2 bases from J, with 9 bases in between.

There are a few counts of this clonotype. The chain is built from TRBV12-3 or TRBV12-4 and TRBJ2-7, with TRBD2 matching 7 bases. V shed 11 bases, J shed 1 base, and the junction held 14 bases outside the gene matches. CDR3 length: 15 residues. CDR3 sequence: CAGEMGLIESYEQYF. The CDR3 DNA sequence: TGTGCCGGAGAGATGGGACTAATCGAATCCTACGAGCAGTACTTC.

In its sample, this clonotype was seen a few times. The gene calls are TRBV20-1 and TRBJ1-4; 8 bases match TRBD1. Germline-derived CDR1 and CDR2 are DFQATT and SNEGSKA (reference sequence). V shed 1 base, J shed 5 bases, and the junction held 0 bases outside the gene matches. The CDR3 has 13 amino acids. The CDR3 DNA reads as TGCAGTGCTAGAGGGACAGGGAATGAAAAACTGTTTTTT. Translating gives CSARGTGNEKLFF.

This rearrangement joins TRBV28 to TRBJ1-1; D uncertain. The germline V gene has CDR1 MDHEN and CDR2 SYDVKM. The length of the CDR3 is 14 residues. The V end lost 2 bases, the J end lost 3 bases, and 10 bases lay between the germline ends. The CDR3 coding sequence is TGTGCCAGCAGTTTACGGGGATGGGACACTGAAGCTTTCTTT. Protein: CASSLRGWDTEAFF.

J is TRBJ1-5 and V is TRBV7-2; 7 bases are a match to TRBD1. The CDR3 totals 15 residues. CDR1 is SGHTA, CDR2 FQGNSA, per germline. The V and J ends lost 5 bases and 3 bases, in that order; junction bases with no gene match: 7. CDR3 loop: CASSIYTGDNQPQHF. The CDR3 DNA sequence: TGTGCCAGCAGCATCTATACAGGGGACAATCAGCCCCAGCATTTT.

This clonotype has only one observation. This chain links TRBV14 with TRBJ2-3; TRBD2 might be the D (6 bases). Germline CDR1 is SGHDN and CDR2 is FVKESK. CDR3 length equals 15 residues. Trimming removed 2 bases from V and 3 bases from J, with 12 bases in between. In nucleotides, the CDR3 is TGTGCCAGCAGCCAAATCGGGAGTGGGACAGATACGCAGTATTTT. Translation: CASSQIGSGTDTQYF.